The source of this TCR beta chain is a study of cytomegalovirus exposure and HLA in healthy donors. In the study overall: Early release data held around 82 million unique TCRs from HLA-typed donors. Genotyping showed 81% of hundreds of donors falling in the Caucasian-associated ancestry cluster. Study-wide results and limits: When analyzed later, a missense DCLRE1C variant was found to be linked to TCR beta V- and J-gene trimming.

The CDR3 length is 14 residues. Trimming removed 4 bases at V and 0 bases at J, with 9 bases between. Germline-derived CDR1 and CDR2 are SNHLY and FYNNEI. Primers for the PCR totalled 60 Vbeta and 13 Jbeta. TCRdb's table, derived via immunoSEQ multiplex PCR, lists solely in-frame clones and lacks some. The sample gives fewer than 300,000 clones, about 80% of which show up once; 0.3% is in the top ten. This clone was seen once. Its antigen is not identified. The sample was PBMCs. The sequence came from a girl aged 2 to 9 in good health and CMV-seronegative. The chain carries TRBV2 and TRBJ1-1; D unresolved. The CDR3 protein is CASSGEGMNTEAFF. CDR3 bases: TGTGCCAGCAGTGGGGAGGGAATGAACACTGAAGCTTTCTTT.